The text below deals with one T cell receptor beta chain. One end of the junction does not line up with germline, which may come from a read error. These data are taken from a study of blood T cell repertoires in COVID-19. As for the study in general: There were acute and convalescent COVID-19 samples, and they came from the United States, Italy and Spain. From T cells, B-cell-depleted T cells, or PBMCs came the material, which was cDNA or gDNA.

Profiling relied on immunoSEQ multiplex PCR, and the TCRdb table lists in-frame clones only, not all of them. The data show around 65,000 clones, nearly 85% seen once. The CDR3 has 16 amino acids. The germline V gene has CDR1 LNHDA and CDR2 SQIVND (reference sequence). The receptor was isolated from a human donor in a cohort sampled during active COVID-19. The chain uses TRBV19 and TRBJ2-1, with 9 nucleotides matching TRBD2. Input material: peripheral blood. The CDR3 nucleotides are TGTGCCAGTAGAATAGATAGCGGGGGTTCCTACAATGAGCAGTTCTTC. Translation: CASRIDSGGSYNEQFF.